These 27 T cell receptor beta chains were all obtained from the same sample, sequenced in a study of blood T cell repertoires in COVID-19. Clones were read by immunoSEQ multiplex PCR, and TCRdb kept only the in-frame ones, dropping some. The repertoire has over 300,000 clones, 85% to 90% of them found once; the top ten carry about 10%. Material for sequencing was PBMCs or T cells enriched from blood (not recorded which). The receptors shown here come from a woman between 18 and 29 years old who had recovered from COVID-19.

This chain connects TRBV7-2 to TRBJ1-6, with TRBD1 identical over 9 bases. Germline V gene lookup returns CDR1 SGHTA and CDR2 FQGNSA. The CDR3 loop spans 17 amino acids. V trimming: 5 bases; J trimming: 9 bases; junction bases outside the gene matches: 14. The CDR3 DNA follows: TGTGCCAGCAGCCTCGGCGCCGGGACAGGGATTCGTTCACCCCTCCACTTT. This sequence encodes CASSLGAGTGIRSPLHF.

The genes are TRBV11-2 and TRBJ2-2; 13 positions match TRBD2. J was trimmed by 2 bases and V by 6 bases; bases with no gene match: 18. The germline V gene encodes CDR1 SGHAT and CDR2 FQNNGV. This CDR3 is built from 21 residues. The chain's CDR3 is CASSSSPGLAGVSPNTGELFF. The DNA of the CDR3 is TGTGCCAGCAGTTCCAGCCCCGGACTAGCGGGAGTGAGTCCCAACACCGGGGAGCTGTTTTTT.

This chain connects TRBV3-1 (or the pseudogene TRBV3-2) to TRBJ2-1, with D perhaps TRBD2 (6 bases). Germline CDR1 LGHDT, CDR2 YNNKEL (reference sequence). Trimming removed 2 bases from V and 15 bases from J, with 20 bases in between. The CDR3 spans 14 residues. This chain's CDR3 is CASSQTEGLFSAFF. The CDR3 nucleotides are TGTGCCAGCAGCCAAACTGAGGGACTTTTTTCGGCGTTCTTC.

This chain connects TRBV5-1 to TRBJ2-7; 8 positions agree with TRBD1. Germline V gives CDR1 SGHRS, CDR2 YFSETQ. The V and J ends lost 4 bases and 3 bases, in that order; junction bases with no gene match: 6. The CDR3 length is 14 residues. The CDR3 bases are TGCGCCAGCAGCCCCACCGGGACAGGCTACGAGCAGTACTTC. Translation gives CASSPTGTGYEQYF.

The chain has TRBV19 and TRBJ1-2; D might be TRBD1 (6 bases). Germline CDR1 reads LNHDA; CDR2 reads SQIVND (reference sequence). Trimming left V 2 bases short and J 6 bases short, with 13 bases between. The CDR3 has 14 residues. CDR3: CASSIRGKEDGYTF. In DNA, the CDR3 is TGTGCCAGTAGTATAAGGGGGAAGGAGGATGGCTACACCTTC.

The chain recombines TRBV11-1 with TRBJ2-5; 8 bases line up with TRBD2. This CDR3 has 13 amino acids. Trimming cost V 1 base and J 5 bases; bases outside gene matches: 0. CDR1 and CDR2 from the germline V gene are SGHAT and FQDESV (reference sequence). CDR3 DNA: TGTGCCAGCAGCTTAGGACTAGCGGAGACCCAGTACTTC. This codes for CASSLGLAETQYF.

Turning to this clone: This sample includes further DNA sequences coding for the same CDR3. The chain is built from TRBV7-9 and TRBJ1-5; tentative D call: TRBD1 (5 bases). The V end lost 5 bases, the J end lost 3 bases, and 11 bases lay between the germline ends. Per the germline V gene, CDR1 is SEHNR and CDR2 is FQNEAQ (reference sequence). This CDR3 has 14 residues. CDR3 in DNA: TGTGCCAGCAGCCCTCCAGGGCTCAATCAGCCCCAGCATTTT. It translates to CASSPPGLNQPQHF. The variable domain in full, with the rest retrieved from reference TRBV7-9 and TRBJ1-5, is DTGVSQNPRHKITKRGQNVTFRCDPISEHNRLYWYRQTLGQGPEFLTYFQNEAQLEKSRLLSDRFSAERPKGSFSTLEIQRTEQGDSAMYLCASSPPGLNQPQHFGDGTRLSIL.

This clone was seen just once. The CDR3 loop reads CASGLGETQYF. The CDR3 DNA is TGTGCTAGTGGTCTAGGCGAGACCCAGTACTTC. The chain uses TRBV12-5 and TRBJ2-5; D unclear. This CDR3 has 11 residues. The V and J ends lost 5 bases and 5 bases respectively, with 6 bases between them. Germline V gene lookup returns CDR1 LGHNT and CDR2 FRNRAP.

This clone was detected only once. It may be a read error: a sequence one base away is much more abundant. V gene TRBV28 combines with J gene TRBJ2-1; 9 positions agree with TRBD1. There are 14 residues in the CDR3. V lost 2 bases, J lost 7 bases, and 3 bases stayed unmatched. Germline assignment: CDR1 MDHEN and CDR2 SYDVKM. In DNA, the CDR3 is TGTGCCAGCAGTTTAACAGGGGGCGCGAATGAGCAGTTCTTC. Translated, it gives CASSLTGGANEQFF.

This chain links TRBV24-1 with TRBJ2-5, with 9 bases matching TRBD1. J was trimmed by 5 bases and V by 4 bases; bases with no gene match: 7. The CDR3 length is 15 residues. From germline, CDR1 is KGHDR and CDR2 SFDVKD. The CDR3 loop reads CATSDAGQGRETQYF. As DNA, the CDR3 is TGTGCCACCAGTGACGCGGGACAGGGAAGGGAGACCCAGTACTTC.

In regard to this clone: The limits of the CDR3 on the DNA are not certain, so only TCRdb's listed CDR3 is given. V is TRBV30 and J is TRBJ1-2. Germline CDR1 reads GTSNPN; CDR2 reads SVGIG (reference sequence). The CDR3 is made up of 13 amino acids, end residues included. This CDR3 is CAWSVRAVAGGTF.

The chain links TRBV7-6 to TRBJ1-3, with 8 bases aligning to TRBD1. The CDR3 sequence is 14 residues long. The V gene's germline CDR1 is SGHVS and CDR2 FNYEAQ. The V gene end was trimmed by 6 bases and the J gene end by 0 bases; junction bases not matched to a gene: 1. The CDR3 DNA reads TGTGCCAGCAGTACAGGGGGCTCTGGAAACACCATATATTTT. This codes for CASSTGGSGNTIYF.

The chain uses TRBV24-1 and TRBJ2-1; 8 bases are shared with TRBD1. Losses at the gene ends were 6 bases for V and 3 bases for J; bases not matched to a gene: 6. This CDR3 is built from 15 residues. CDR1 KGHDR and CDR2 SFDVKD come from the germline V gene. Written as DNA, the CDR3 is TGTGCCACCAGTTCCGACAGGGGCCTCTACAATGAGCAGTTCTTC. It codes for CATSSDRGLYNEQFF.

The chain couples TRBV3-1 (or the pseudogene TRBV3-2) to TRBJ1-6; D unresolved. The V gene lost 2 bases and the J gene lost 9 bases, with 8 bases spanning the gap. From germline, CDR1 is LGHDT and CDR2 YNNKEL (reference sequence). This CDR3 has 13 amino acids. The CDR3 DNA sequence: TGTGCCAGCAGCCAAATCTTGGCTTCACCCCTCCACTTT. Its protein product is CASSQILASPLHF.

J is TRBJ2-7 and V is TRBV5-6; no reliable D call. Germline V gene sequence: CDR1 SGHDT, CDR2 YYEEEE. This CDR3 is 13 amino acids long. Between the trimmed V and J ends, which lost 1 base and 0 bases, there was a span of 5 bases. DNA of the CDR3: TGTGCCAGCAGCTTGCGTCCCTCCTACGAGCAGTACTTC. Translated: CASSLRPSYEQYF.

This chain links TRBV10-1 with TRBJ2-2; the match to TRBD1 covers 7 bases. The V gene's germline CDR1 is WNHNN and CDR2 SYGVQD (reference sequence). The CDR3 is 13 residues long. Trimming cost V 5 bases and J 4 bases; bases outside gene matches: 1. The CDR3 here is CASSPGGTGELFF. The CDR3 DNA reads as TGCGCCAGCAGTCCAGGGGGCACCGGGGAGCTGTTTTTT.

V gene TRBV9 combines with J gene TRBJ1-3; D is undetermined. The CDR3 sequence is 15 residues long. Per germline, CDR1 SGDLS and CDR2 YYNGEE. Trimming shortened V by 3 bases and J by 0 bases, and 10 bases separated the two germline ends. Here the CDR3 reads CASSEGGISGNTIYF. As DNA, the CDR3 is TGTGCCAGCAGCGAAGGAGGGATCTCTGGAAACACCATATATTTT.

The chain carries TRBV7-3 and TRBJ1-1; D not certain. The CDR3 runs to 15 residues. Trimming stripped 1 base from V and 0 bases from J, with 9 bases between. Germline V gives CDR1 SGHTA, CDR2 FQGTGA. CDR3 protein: CASSLNLAMNTEAFF. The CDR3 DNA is TGTGCCAGCAGCTTAAACCTGGCAATGAACACTGAAGCTTTCTTT.

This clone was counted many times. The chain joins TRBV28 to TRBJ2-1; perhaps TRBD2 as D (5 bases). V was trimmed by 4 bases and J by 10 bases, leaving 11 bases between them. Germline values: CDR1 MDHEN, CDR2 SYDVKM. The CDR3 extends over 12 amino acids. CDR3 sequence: CASSSASSEQFF. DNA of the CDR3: TGTGCCAGCAGTTCCGCTAGCAGCGAGCAGTTCTTC.

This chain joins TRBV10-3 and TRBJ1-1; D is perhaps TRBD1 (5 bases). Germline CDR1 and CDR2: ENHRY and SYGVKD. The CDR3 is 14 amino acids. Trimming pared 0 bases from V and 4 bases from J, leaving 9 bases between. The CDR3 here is CAISESGGSTEAFF. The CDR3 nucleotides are TGTGCCATCAGTGAGTCTGGGGGGAGCACTGAAGCTTTCTTT.

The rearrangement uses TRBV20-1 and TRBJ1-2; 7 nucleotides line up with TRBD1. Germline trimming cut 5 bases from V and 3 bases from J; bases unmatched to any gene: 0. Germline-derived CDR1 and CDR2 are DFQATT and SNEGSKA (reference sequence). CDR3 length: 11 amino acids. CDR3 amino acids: CSADRDYGYTF. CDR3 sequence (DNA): TGCAGTGCTGACAGGGACTATGGCTACACCTTC.

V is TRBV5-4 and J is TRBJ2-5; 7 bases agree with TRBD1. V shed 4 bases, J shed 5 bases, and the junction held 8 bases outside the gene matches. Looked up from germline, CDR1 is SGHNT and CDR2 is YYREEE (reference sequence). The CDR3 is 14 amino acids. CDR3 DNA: TGTGCCAGCAGCCTCCAAGGGGGCGGGGAGACCCAGTACTTC. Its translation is CASSLQGGGETQYF.

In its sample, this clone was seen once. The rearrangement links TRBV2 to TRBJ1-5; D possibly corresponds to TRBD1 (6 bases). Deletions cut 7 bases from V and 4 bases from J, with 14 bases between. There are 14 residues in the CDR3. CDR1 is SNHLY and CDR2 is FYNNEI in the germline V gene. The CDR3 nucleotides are TGTGCCAGCAAAGCAGGGGTTGGAAATCAGCCCCAGCATTTT. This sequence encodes CASKAGVGNQPQHF.

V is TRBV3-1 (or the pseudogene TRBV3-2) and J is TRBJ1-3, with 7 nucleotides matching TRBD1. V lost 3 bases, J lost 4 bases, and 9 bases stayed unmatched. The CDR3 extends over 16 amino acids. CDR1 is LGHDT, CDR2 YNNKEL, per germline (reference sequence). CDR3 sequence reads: CASSQKQGLGGNTIYF. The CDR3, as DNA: TGTGCCAGCAGCCAGAAACAGGGGCTGGGGGGAAACACCATATATTTT.

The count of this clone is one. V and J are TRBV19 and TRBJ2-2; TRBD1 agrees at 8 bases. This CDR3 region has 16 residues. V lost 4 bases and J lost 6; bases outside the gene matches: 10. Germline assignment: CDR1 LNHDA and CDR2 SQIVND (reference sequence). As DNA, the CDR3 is TGTGCCAGTAGTAGAGGAAGACAGGGGACCCCCGGGGAGCTGTTTTTT. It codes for CASSRGRQGTPGELFF.

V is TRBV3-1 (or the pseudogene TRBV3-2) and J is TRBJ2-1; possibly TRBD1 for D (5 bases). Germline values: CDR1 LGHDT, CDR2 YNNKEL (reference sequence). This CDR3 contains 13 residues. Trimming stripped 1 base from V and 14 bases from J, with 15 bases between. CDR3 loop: CASSQGLHEQEFF. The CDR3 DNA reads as TGTGCCAGCAGCCAAGGCCTACACGAACAGGAGTTCTTC.

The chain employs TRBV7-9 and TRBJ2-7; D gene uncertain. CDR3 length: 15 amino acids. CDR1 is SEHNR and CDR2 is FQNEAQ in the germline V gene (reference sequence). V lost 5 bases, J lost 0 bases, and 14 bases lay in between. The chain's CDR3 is CASSGLAFNSYEQYF. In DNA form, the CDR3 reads TGTGCCAGCAGCGGCCTTGCTTTTAACTCCTACGAGCAGTACTTC. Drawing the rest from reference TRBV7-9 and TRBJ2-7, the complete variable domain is DTGVSQNPRHKITKRGQNVTFRCDPISEHNRLYWYRQTLGQGPEFLTYFQNEAQLEKSRLLSDRFSAERPKGSFSTLEIQRTEQGDSAMYLCASSGLAFNSYEQYFGPGTRLTVT.